Each of the 21 T cell receptor beta chains below was sequenced from the same sample in a study of blood T cell repertoires in COVID-19. Only in-frame clones appear in the TCRdb table, and some are missing; sequencing was by immunoSEQ multiplex PCR. Found here are some 270,000 clones, roughly 90% of them singletons; the top ten hold less than 2%. Sequencing was done on a sample of PBMCs or T cells enriched from blood (not recorded which). The source is a woman aged 40-49 years who had recovered from COVID-19.

The rearrangement links TRBV18 to TRBJ1-1; 9 nucleotides line up with TRBD1. The CDR3 totals 16 residues. The ends lost 3 bases at V and 5 bases at J; junction bases unmatched: 10. From germline, CDR1 is KGHSH and CDR2 LQKENI. The DNA of the CDR3 is TGTGCCAGCTCACCGGTCTTGGACAGGGGAGGGACTGAAGCTTTCTTT. Protein product: CASSPVLDRGGTEAFF. The whole variable domain, filled in from reference TRBV18 and TRBJ1-1, reads NAGVMQNPRHLVRRRGQEARLRCSPMKGHSHVYWYRQLPEEGLKFMVYLQKENIIDESGMPKERFSAEFPKEGPSILRIQQVVRGDSAAYFCASSPVLDRGGTEAFFGQGTRLTVV.

The chain uses TRBV7-9 and TRBJ1-4; tentative D call: TRBD1 (5 bases). The CDR3 runs to 15 residues. With 5 bases removed from V and 0 bases from J, the gap between germline ends came to 10 bases. CDR1 and CDR2 from the germline V gene are SEHNR and FQNEAQ (reference sequence). In DNA form, the CDR3 reads TGTGCCAGCAGCACCGACAGTGCAACTAATGAAAAACTGTTTTTT. It translates to CASSTDSATNEKLFF.

The chain joins TRBV6-5 to TRBJ2-5; 13 positions agree with TRBD2. The CDR3 is made up of 15 amino acids. V shed 5 bases, J shed 5 bases, and the junction held 5 bases outside the gene matches. CDR1 is MNHEY and CDR2 is SVGAGI in the germline V gene. The DNA for the CDR3 is TGTGCCAGCAGTCCCGGGACTAGCGGGGAGGAGACCCAGTACTTC. It is translated as CASSPGTSGEETQYF.

The chain links TRBV11-2 to TRBJ2-3; TRBD2 agrees at 16 bases. CDR3 length: 17 residues. The trim removed 5 bases at V and 5 bases at J, leaving 7 bases unmatched. Germline lookup yields CDR1 SGHAT and CDR2 FQNNGV. CDR3 sequence: CASSLTGLAGGGDTQYF. The CDR3 DNA follows: TGTGCCAGCAGCCTAACGGGACTAGCGGGAGGGGGAGATACGCAGTATTTT. Supplemented by reference TRBV11-2 and TRBJ2-3, the full variable domain reads EAGVAQSPRYKIIEKRQSVAFWCNPISGHATLYWYQQILGQGPKLLIQFQNNGVVDDSQLPKDRFSAERLKGVDSTLKIQPAKLEDSAVYLCASSLTGLAGGGDTQYFGPGTRLTVL.

The rearrangement uses TRBV7-9 and TRBJ2-5; D uncertain. Germline V CDR1 and CDR2: SEHNR, FQNEAQ (reference sequence). Trimming pared 0 bases from V and 4 bases from J, leaving 12 bases between. CDR3 length: 15 residues. Here the CDR3 DNA reads TGTGCCAGCAGCTTAGCGCACAGAGAGACAGAGACCCAGTACTTC. Residues: CASSLAHRETETQYF.

This clone was detected only once. The rearrangement joins TRBV4-2 to TRBJ2-2; D is uncertain. Trimming cost V 0 bases and J 4 bases, with 6 bases left between them. The V gene's germline CDR1 is LGHNA and CDR2 YNFKEQ. The CDR3 runs to 14 residues. CDR3 DNA: TGTGCCAGCAGCCAAGAGCTAACCACCGGGGAGCTGTTTTTT. It specifies CASSQELTTGELFF.

The chain employs TRBV10-1 and TRBJ2-3; D gene unclear. Trimming took 4 bases from V and 3 from J, leaving 11 bases between them. Germline V CDR1 and CDR2: WNHNN, SYGVQD (reference sequence). This CDR3 contains 14 residues. The CDR3 nucleotides are TGCGCCAGCAGTGCAGGTCGTGTAACAGATACGCAGTATTTT. It is translated as CASSAGRVTDTQYF.

The V call is TRBV19, the J call TRBJ2-5, with TRBD2 matching over 8 bases. The length of the CDR3 is 14 residues. CDR1 LNHDA and CDR2 SQIVND come from the germline V gene (reference sequence). After removal of 1 base from V and 4 bases from J, the junction contained 2 bases not matched to a gene. This CDR3 reads CASSIAGGLETQYF. The CDR3 bases are TGTGCCAGTAGTATAGCGGGGGGGCTAGAGACCCAGTACTTC.

The chain combines TRBV19 with TRBJ1-1, with D perhaps TRBD1 (5 bases). V lost 3 bases, J lost 2 bases, and 10 bases lay in between. CDR3 size: 14 residues. Germline-derived CDR1 and CDR2 are LNHDA and SQIVND (reference sequence). The CDR3 loop is CASSIPQGNTEAFF. In DNA, the CDR3 is TGTGCCAGTAGTATTCCCCAGGGTAACACTGAAGCTTTCTTT.

V usage is TRBV19 and J usage is TRBJ2-7, with TRBD1 identical over 7 bases. V gave up 5 bases and J gave up 2 bases; unmatched junction bases: 6. The V gene's germline CDR1 is LNHDA and CDR2 SQIVND (reference sequence). This CDR3 is built from 14 residues. For the CDR3, the DNA is TGTGCCAGTAGTTGGGACAGTACAACCTACGAGCAGTACTTC. Translating it yields CASSWDSTTYEQYF. Based on the CDR3 plus reference TRBV19 and TRBJ2-7, the full variable domain is DGGITQSPKYLFRKEGQNVTLSCEQNLNHDAMYWYRQDPGQGLRLIYYSQIVNDFQKGDIAEGYSVSREKKESFPLTVTSAQKNPTAFYLCASSWDSTTYEQYFGPGTRLTVT.

The CDR3 nucleotides read TGCGCCAGCAGCTTGGCGGCAGGGGAATATGGCGGCTACACCTTC. Translating it yields CASSLAAGEYGGYTF. The chain combines TRBV5-1 with TRBJ1-2, with D perhaps matching TRBD1 (6 bases). Germline CDR1 SGHRS, CDR2 YFSETQ. The CDR3 runs 15 residues. Between the trimmed V and J ends, which lost 0 bases and 8 bases, there was a span of 17 bases.

J is TRBJ2-1 and V is TRBV5-1, with D possibly TRBD1 on 6 matching bases. Germline V CDR1 and CDR2: SGHRS, YFSETQ. The CDR3 is 15 residues long. The V gene lost 4 bases and the J gene lost 0 bases, with 11 bases spanning the gap. This CDR3 is CASSQDSLSYNEQFF. CDR3 nucleotide sequence: TGCGCCAGCAGCCAGGACAGCCTCTCCTACAATGAGCAGTTCTTC.

This chain uses TRBV7-2 with TRBJ1-4, with 9 nucleotides matching TRBD1. With 4 bases clipped from V and 0 bases from J, the junction kept 6 bases outside the gene matches. The CDR3 extends over 17 amino acids. CDR1 and CDR2 (germline): SGHTA, FQGNSA. The CDR3 loop is CASSSGQGLATNEKLFF. CDR3 DNA: TGTGCCAGCAGCTCGGGACAGGGCCTTGCAACTAATGAAAAACTGTTTTTT.

This clone was observed a few times. The rearrangement links TRBV18 to TRBJ2-7, with TRBD1 as a possible D gene (5 bases). This CDR3 spans 14 amino acids. CDR1 and CDR2 (germline): KGHSH, LQKENI. Trimming removed 3 bases at V and 3 bases at J, with 12 bases between. CDR3 sequence (DNA): TGTGCCAGCTCACCCCGACAGACCAACTACGAGCAGTACTTC. Translated, it gives CASSPRQTNYEQYF.

This rearrangement joins TRBV7-9 to TRBJ1-3, with D possibly TRBD1 on 6 matching bases. V was clipped by 5 bases and J by 2 bases, with 10 bases between them. The CDR3 sequence is 14 residues long. Per the germline V gene, CDR1 is SEHNR and CDR2 is FQNEAQ (reference sequence). DNA of the CDR3: TGTGCCAGCAGCCTACAGGGAGCTGGAAACACCATATATTTT. Its protein product is CASSLQGAGNTIYF.

This clone was counted between two and nine times. The chain carries TRBV4-3 and TRBJ2-3, with D perhaps TRBD1 (6 bases). V shed 0 bases and J shed 7 bases, with 11 bases lying between them. The CDR3 contains 14 residues. Germline V lookup: CDR1 LGHNA, CDR2 YSLEER. The CDR3, as DNA: TGCGCCAGCAGCCAAGACAGGGGTGGGTATACGCAGTATTTT. Its translation is CASSQDRGGYTQYF.

CDR3 sequence reads: CASQTSGFTDTQYF. The CDR3 nucleotides read TGTGCCAGCCAGACTAGCGGTTTCACAGATACGCAGTATTTT. This chain links TRBV19 with TRBJ2-3; 9 bases are a match to TRBD2. This CDR3 spans 14 amino acids. CDR1 is LNHDA and CDR2 is SQIVND in the germline V gene (reference sequence). V trimming: 9 bases; J trimming: 2 bases; junction bases outside the gene matches: 6.

V gene TRBV6-5 combines with J gene TRBJ1-5; 7 positions match TRBD1. CDR1 is MNHEY and CDR2 is SVGAGI in the germline V gene. V was pared by 6 bases and J by 4 bases, with 9 bases of the junction left unmatched. The CDR3 consists of 15 residues. Here the CDR3 DNA reads TGTGCCAGCAGCCACGACAGGGCTGAAAATCAGCCCCAGCATTTT. Protein product: CASSHDRAENQPQHF.

This chain links TRBV15 with TRBJ2-3, with D perhaps matching TRBD2 (6 bases). Germline values: CDR1 LNHNV, CDR2 YYDKDF (reference sequence). The CDR3 spans 18 residues. The V end lost 2 bases, the J end lost 2 bases, and 20 bases lay between the germline ends. CDR3 protein: CATSRPNKEGNSTDTQYF. For the CDR3, the DNA is TGTGCCACCAGCAGACCGAATAAGGAGGGGAACTCCACAGATACGCAGTATTTT.

The chain has TRBV2 and TRBJ2-7, with 7 bases identical to TRBD1. Unmatched junction bases numbered 4, after V lost 8 bases and J lost 3 bases. The V gene's germline CDR1 is SNHLY and CDR2 FYNNEI. The CDR3 has 12 residues. CDR3: CASLTGVYEQYF. The DNA for the CDR3 is TGTGCCAGCCTAACAGGGGTCTACGAGCAGTACTTC.

V usage is TRBV4-2 and J usage is TRBJ2-3; no reliable D call. The CDR3 sequence is 13 residues long. The V and J ends lost 2 bases and 3 bases respectively, with 6 bases between them. Germline V CDR1 and CDR2: LGHNA, YNFKEQ. This CDR3 is CASSQPGTDTQYF. Written as DNA, the CDR3 is TGTGCCAGCAGCCAACCCGGGACAGATACGCAGTATTTT.